Below are 15 T cell receptor beta chains sequenced from a single sample in a study of T cells in localized non-small cell lung cancer. Some clones are missing from TCRdb's copy, which holds only in-frame ones; the method was immunoSEQ multiplex PCR. Of about 40,000 clones in the sample, approximately 86% were seen once. Sequencing used peripheral blood, obtained before any cancer treatment. Source of these receptors: a man aged 18 to 55 with stage I lung adenocarcinoma.

This chain uses TRBV10-3 with TRBJ1-2, with 7 bases matching TRBD1. Germline trimming cut 3 bases from V and 8 bases from J; bases unmatched to any gene: 12. CDR1 and CDR2 (germline): ENHRY, SYGVKD. The CDR3 covers 15 residues. CDR3 DNA: TGTGCCATCAGTGATTTGTTGGGACAGTCGGGAGGCTACACCTTC. It is translated as CAISDLLGQSGGYTF.

V is TRBV5-4 and J is TRBJ2-7, with D unclear. V lost 1 base, J lost 2 bases, and 13 bases lay in between. This CDR3 is 15 amino acids long. CDR1 is SGHNT and CDR2 is YYREEE in the germline V gene (reference sequence). CDR3 sequence reads: CASSLTNFDPYEQYF. CDR3 DNA: TGTGCCAGCAGCTTGACCAACTTTGACCCCTACGAGCAGTACTTC.

The chain employs TRBV10-3 and TRBJ2-7; 7 bases line up with TRBD1. CDR1 ENHRY and CDR2 SYGVKD come from the germline V gene. Trimming took 4 bases from V and 2 from J; bases not matched to a gene: 14. The CDR3 has 17 amino acids. The CDR3 DNA follows: TGTGCCATCAGTGTTTTCCGGGACAGCGAAAACCCCTACGAGCAGTACTTC. This gives the protein CAISVFRDSENPYEQYF.

The chain joins TRBV6-1 to TRBJ1-1; D is unresolved. CDR3 length: 13 amino acids. Germline CDR1 MNHNS, CDR2 SASEGT. The ends were cut back, 2 bases at V and 9 bases at J, with 13 bases in the middle. CDR3 amino acids: CASSETRASKAFF. The CDR3 region has the DNA TGTGCCAGCAGTGAAACAAGAGCCTCAAAAGCTTTCTTT.

The chain couples TRBV11-2 to TRBJ2-6; D gene unclear. The CDR3 loop spans 16 amino acids. Trimming stripped 3 bases from V and 0 bases from J, with 9 bases between. CDR1 and CDR2 from the germline V gene are SGHAT and FQNNGV. The CDR3 reads CASSFSHISGANVLTF. CDR3 in DNA: TGTGCCAGCAGCTTCAGCCATATCTCTGGGGCCAACGTCCTGACTTTC.

The chain joins TRBV7-3 to TRBJ2-5; weak D call: TRBD2 (6 bases). Between the trimmed V and J ends, which lost 2 bases and 3 bases, there was a span of 7 bases. This CDR3 region has 13 residues. In germline, CDR1 is SGHTA, CDR2 FQGTGA. The CDR3 loop is CASSLGGKETQYF. In DNA form, the CDR3 reads TGTGCCAGCAGCTTAGGGGGGAAAGAGACCCAGTACTTC.

This chain links TRBV19 with TRBJ1-2; 7 positions agree with TRBD1. CDR3 size: 11 residues. Germline values: CDR1 LNHDA, CDR2 SQIVND (reference sequence). V lost 9 bases to trimming and J lost 6 bases; unmatched junction nucleotides: 4. CDR3 DNA: TGTGCCAGCGGACAGGTTCATGGCTACACCTTC. Its translation is CASGQVHGYTF.

This clone was recorded once. V is TRBV6-6 and J is TRBJ2-3, with D unclear. The CDR3 runs 11 residues. Trimming pared 5 bases from V and 4 bases from J, leaving 4 bases between. Germline V gene data show CDR1 as MNHNY and CDR2 as SVGAGI (reference sequence). The CDR3 is CASSPSDTQYF. The CDR3 DNA reads as TGTGCCAGCAGTCCGTCAGATACGCAGTATTTT.

The chain joins TRBV6-5 to TRBJ1-4; 7 bases line up with TRBD1. V dropped 6 bases and J dropped 7; count of bases not matched to a gene: 8. This CDR3 spans 14 amino acids. The germline CDR1 and CDR2 sequences are MNHEY and SVGAGI. The CDR3 region is CASRSDREAEKLFF. The CDR3 bases are TGTGCCAGCAGATCCGACAGGGAGGCTGAAAAACTGTTTTTT.

J is TRBJ2-5 and V is TRBV7-9, with 7 bases identical to TRBD1. Germline V gene lookup returns CDR1 SEHNR and CDR2 FQNEAQ (reference sequence). V shed 5 bases, J shed 0 bases, and the junction held 6 bases outside the gene matches. This CDR3 has 15 residues. In nucleotides, the CDR3 is TGTGCCAGCAGCCCTCGAGGGACAGACCAAGAGACCCAGTACTTC. Translated: CASSPRGTDQETQYF.

The gene calls are TRBV4-2 and TRBJ2-3; D could derive from TRBD1 or TRBD2 (5 bases each). CDR1 and CDR2 (germline): LGHNA, YNFKEQ. This CDR3 is built from 14 residues. The ends were cut back, 5 bases at V and 8 bases at J, with 17 bases in the middle. The chain's CDR3 is CASSDLRGGGTQYF. The CDR3 nucleotides read TGTGCCAGCAGCGATCTACGAGGTGGGGGTACGCAGTATTTT.

About this clone itself: One end of the junction fails to match germline, which may point to a read error. The chain combines TRBV7-2 with TRBJ2-4; the D gene is possibly TRBD2 (7 bases). The CDR3 extends over 14 amino acids. The germline V gene encodes CDR1 SGHTA and CDR2 FQGNSA. This chain's CDR3 is CASSRGAAQNIQYF. The CDR3, as DNA: TGTGCCAGCAGCCGGGGGGCAGCCCAAAACATTCAGTACTTC. Supplemented by reference TRBV7-2 and TRBJ2-4, the full variable domain reads GAGVSQSPSNKVTEKGKDVELRCDPISGHTALYWYRQSLGQGLEFLIYFQGNSAPDKSGLPSDRFSAERTGGSVSTLTIQRTQQEDSAVYLCASSRGAAQNIQYFGAGTRLSVL.

The chain has TRBV6-6 and TRBJ1-1; maybe TRBD1 (5 bases). Germline CDR1 MNHNY, CDR2 SVGAGI (reference sequence). This CDR3 is 13 amino acids long. V lost 6 bases and J lost 5, with 13 bases in between. CDR3 nucleotide sequence: TGTGCCAGCAGCCGATCAGGGTATACTGAAGCTTTCTTT. The encoded protein is CASSRSGYTEAFF.

This chain joins TRBV7-2 and TRBJ2-1; 12 bases agree with TRBD2. CDR3 size: 14 residues. The V and J ends lost 11 bases and 10 bases, in that order; junction bases with no gene match: 12. CDR1 and CDR2 from the germline V gene are SGHTA and FQGNSA. CDR3 nucleotide sequence: TGTGCCGGGGGTAGGACTAGCGGGGTGGGAGAGCAGTTCTTC. It encodes CAGGRTSGVGEQFF.

V gene TRBV11-2 combines with J gene TRBJ1-1, with 8 bases that match TRBD1. V shed 7 bases, J shed 5 bases, and the junction held 6 bases outside the gene matches. The germline V gene has CDR1 SGHAT and CDR2 FQNNGV. The CDR3 spans 13 residues. CDR3 sequence (DNA): TGTGCCAGCACCATGACAGGGGTAACTGAAGCTTTCTTT. Translated, it gives CASTMTGVTEAFF.